This is a list of T cell receptor beta chains from one sample in a study of regulatory T cells in long-lasting Graves disease. TCRdb called the multiplex PCR reads again in MiXCR, with one record for every CDR3 protein. The sample carries 500,000 to 700,000 distinct CDR3 sequences, 25% to 35% recorded once. The source material was peripheral blood mononuclear cells (PBMCs), sampled when the disease was refractory, from a patient treated with antithyroid drugs. These receptors came from a female donor with Graves disease. CDR3s include the opening cysteine and the closing phenylalanine or tryptophan. The order of the fields is clone size, J gene, D gene, V gene, CDR3 protein, CDR3 DNA. The D gene is left open where the match is weak. Not all rows give a size; the values are once, few, many and, for expanded clones, a class.

once TRBJ2-7 TRBD1 TRBV15 CATSRVVGTGAYEQYF TGTGCCACCAGCAGAGTGGTAGGGACAGGGGCCTACGAGCAGTACTTC
NA TRBJ1-1 NA TRBV20-1 CSASEVRGGLAEAFF TGCAGTGCTAGTGAGGTTAGGGGAGGTCTGGCTGAAGCTTTCTTT
NA TRBJ2-7 NA TRBV5-6 CASSPGRPSYEQYF TGTGCCAGCAGCCCCGGGCGCCCCTCCTACGAGCAGTACTTC
few TRBJ2-7 NA TRBV6-5 CASSYMRTSSYEQYF TGTGCCAGCAGTTATATGCGGACAAGCTCCTACGAGCAGTACTTC
few TRBJ2-5 TRBD2 TRBV7-9 CASSFPTGTSGRETQYF TGTGCCAGCAGCTTTCCAACCGGGACTAGCGGGAGGGAGACCCAGTACTTC
NA TRBJ2-7 NA TRBV3-1 CASSQLRASFSYEQYF TGTGCCAGCAGCCAGTTAAGGGCCTCATTTTCCTACGAGCAGTACTTC
NA TRBJ2-7 NA TRBV20-1 CSASPGLRIYEQYF TGCAGTGCTAGCCCGGGACTCCGCATCTACGAGCAGTACTTC
many TRBJ1-2 NA TRBV6-2/TRBV6-3 CASSERGYGYTF TGTGCCAGCAGTGAACGTGGCTATGGCTACACCTTC
NA TRBJ2-2 TRBD2 TRBV5-1 CASSPSGVHLRGRTGELFF TGCGCCAGCAGCCCTAGCGGGGTACACCTACGGGGAAGAACCGGGGAGCTGTTTTTT
few TRBJ1-2 NA TRBV7-8 CASSLIVGPANYGYTF TGTGCCAGCAGCCTCATAGTCGGACCAGCTAACTATGGCTACACCTTC
few TRBJ2-7 NA TRBV19 CASSRYASGAYEQYF TGTGCCAGTAGTAGGTACGCTTCAGGGGCCTACGAGCAGTACTTC
NA TRBJ1-2 TRBD1 TRBV6-2/TRBV6-3 CASSYSNFRTGSYGYTF TGTGCCAGCAGTTACTCGAATTTTCGGACAGGATCTTATGGCTACACCTTC
few TRBJ1-1 NA TRBV30 CAWSPGVQNTEAFF TGTGCCTGGAGCCCTGGGGTCCAGAACACTGAAGCTTTCTTT
NA TRBJ1-4 NA TRBV7-2 CASSLVWGKHEKLFF TGTGCCAGCAGCTTAGTTTGGGGTAAACACGAAAAACTGTTTTTT
NA TRBJ2-1 NA TRBV5-1 CASRINYNEQFF TGCGCCAGCAGAATAAACTACAATGAGCAGTTCTTC
NA TRBJ1-2 NA TRBV10-3 CAISEPGHDYGYTF TGTGCCATCAGTGAGCCAGGACACGACTATGGCTACACCTTC
many TRBJ1-2 TRBD1 TRBV28 CASSSYRGHGYGYTF TGTGCCAGCAGTTCCTACAGGGGGCACGGCTATGGCTACACCTTC
many TRBJ2-5 NA TRBV18 CASSPRASAKQETQYF TGTGCCAGCTCACCTAGGGCTAGCGCGAAACAAGAGACCCAGTACTTC
NA TRBJ1-5 NA TRBV28 CASTILTDLSSNQPQHF TGTGCCAGCACAATATTGACAGACCTTAGTAGCAATCAGCCCCAGCATTTT
many TRBJ2-5 NA TRBV3-1 CASSRTRSETQYF TGTGCCAGCAGTCGTACTAGATCAGAGACCCAGTACTTC
NA TRBJ2-7 NA TRBV6-2/TRBV6-3 CASSYAQPRGDTYEQYF TGTGCCAGCAGTTACGCCCAACCTAGAGGAGACACCTACGAGCAGTACTTC
few TRBJ2-1 TRBD2 TRBV2 CASSAGLGNYNEQFF TGTGCCAGCAGTGCGGGACTAGGGAACTACAATGAGCAGTTCTTC
few TRBJ2-2 TRBD2 TRBV24-1 CATSLGLAGLNTGELFF TGTGCCACCAGTCTAGGACTAGCGGGTTTGAACACCGGGGAGCTGTTTTTT
NA TRBJ2-1 NA TRBV2 CASRDVGGQFF TGTGCCAGCAGGGACGTCGGAGGGCAGTTCTTC
many TRBJ1-5 NA TRBV6-5 CASSYGVNQPQHF TGTGCCAGCAGTTACGGCGTTAATCAGCCCCAGCATTTT
many TRBJ2-7 NA TRBV27 CASSAGQTLSATGQYF TGTGCCAGCAGTGCCGGACAGACACTCTCAGCCACGGGGCAGTACTTC
many TRBJ1-2 NA TRBV27 CASSSLDSNYGYTF TGTGCCAGCAGTTCACTAGACAGTAACTATGGCTACACCTTC
once TRBJ2-7 NA TRBV20-1 CSATSEGIVNEQYF TGCAGTGCTACCTCAGAGGGGATAGTCAACGAGCAGTACTTC
few TRBJ1-5 NA TRBV12-5 CASGFEEDQPQHF TGTGCTAGTGGATTTGAGGAGGATCAGCCCCAGCATTTT
few TRBJ1-1 NA TRBV30 CAWSVGMNTEAFF TGTGCCTGGAGTGTAGGGATGAACACTGAAGCTTTCTTT
many TRBJ2-7 TRBD2 TRBV12-3/TRBV12-4 CASSRTSGRSYEQYF TGTGCCAGCAGCCGGACTAGCGGGAGGTCCTACGAGCAGTACTTC
many TRBJ1-1 TRBD1 TRBV6-5 CASSYSGQGATEAFF TGTGCCAGCAGTTACTCGGGACAGGGTGCCACTGAAGCTTTCTTT
once TRBJ2-2 TRBD1 TRBV28 CASRLGTGKVGELFF TGTGCCAGCAGACTCGGGACAGGGAAGGTCGGGGAGCTGTTTTTT
few TRBJ2-5 TRBD2 TRBV20-1 CSARPGTTSRETQYF TGCAGTGCTCGACCCGGGACTACCTCCAGAGAGACCCAGTACTTC
many TRBJ1-4 TRBD1 TRBV2 CASKRDRVEKLFF TGTGCCAGCAAGAGGGACAGGGTTGAAAAACTGTTTTTT
NA TRBJ1-4 NA TRBV9 CASSAGDRRIGKLFF TGTGCCAGCAGCGCCGGAGACAGGAGAATCGGGAAACTGTTTTTT
many TRBJ1-2 NA TRBV12-3/TRBV12-4 CASSPTGPEGYGYTF TGTGCCAGCAGCCCAACCGGCCCCGAGGGCTATGGCTACACCTTC
NA TRBJ2-5 NA TRBV3-1 CASSQEAEKETQYF TGTGCCAGCAGCCAAGAAGCCGAGAAAGAGACCCAGTACTTC
few TRBJ2-1 NA TRBV19 CASSIEGPGLNEQFF TGTGCCAGTAGTATCGAGGGCCCCGGCCTCAATGAGCAGTTCTTC
few TRBJ1-6 TRBD1 TRBV2 CASRRDREDPRPLHF TGTGCCAGCAGGAGGGACAGGGAAGACCCACGTCCCCTCCACTTT
NA TRBJ1-1 NA TRBV19 CASTSGGFGAFF TGTGCCAGTACGTCTGGGGGGTTCGGAGCTTTCTTT
NA TRBJ2-7 NA TRBV27 CASSYQGPVEQYF TGTGCCAGCAGTTATCAGGGACCCGTCGAGCAGTACTTC
many TRBJ1-1 NA TRBV6-2/TRBV6-3 CASSYSRGPEAFF TGTGCCAGCAGTTACTCGCGGGGGCCGGAAGCTTTCTTT
NA TRBJ1-1 NA TRBV20-1 CSAWKENTEAFF TGCAGTGCTTGGAAGGAGAACACTGAAGCTTTCTTT
NA TRBJ2-5 NA TRBV5-1 CASSKGDQETQYF TGCGCCAGCAGCAAAGGGGACCAAGAGACCCAGTACTTC
few TRBJ2-7 NA TRBV27 CASSQGGLAEQYF TGTGCCAGCAGTCAAGGAGGTTTGGCCGAGCAGTACTTC
many TRBJ1-1 NA TRBV2 CASSEAPGRFTEAFF TGTGCCAGCAGTGAAGCCCCGGGACGCTTCACTGAAGCTTTCTTT
many TRBJ2-7 TRBD1 TRBV10-3 CAIRTGGNSYEQYF TGTGCCATCCGGACAGGGGGTAACTCCTACGAGCAGTACTTC
NA TRBJ1-2 NA TRBV7-2 CASSLLRAGYGYTF TGTGCCAGCAGCTTACTGAGGGCTGGGTATGGCTACACCTTC
NA TRBJ2-5 NA TRBV3-1 CASRTQLAQQETQYF TGTGCCAGCAGAACTCAACTAGCCCAACAAGAGACCCAGTACTTC
once TRBJ2-5 NA TRBV7-2 CASSFRLLKTQYF TGTGCCAGCAGCTTTAGGCTACTGAAGACCCAGTACTTC
NA TRBJ2-5 TRBD1 TRBV30 CAWSAGTVDFATQYF TGTGCCTGGAGTGCTGGGACAGTTGACTTTGCGACCCAGTACTTC
NA TRBJ1-2 TRBD1 TRBV29-1 CSVEGWTGPGYTF TGCAGCGTTGAAGGATGGACAGGGCCTGGCTACACCTTC
many TRBJ2-7 NA TRBV2 CASSEGTGRRTYEQYF TGTGCCAGCAGTGAAGGGACGGGACGAAGAACCTACGAGCAGTACTTC
NA TRBJ2-7 TRBD2 TRBV10-3 CAISDSGTSGTAGQYF TGTGCCATCAGTGATTCGGGGACTAGCGGGACCGCCGGGCAGTACTTC
few TRBJ2-1 NA TRBV7-6 CASSFQENEQFF TGTGCCAGCAGCTTCCAGGAAAATGAGCAGTTCTTC
many TRBJ2-7 TRBD2 TRBV27 CASSRRESTYEQYF TGTGCCAGCAGCCGGCGGGAGAGCACCTACGAGCAGTACTTC
many TRBJ1-5 NA TRBV6-1 CASTRGGNQPQHF TGTGCCAGCACCCGAGGGGGGAATCAGCCCCAGCATTTT
few TRBJ2-6 NA TRBV6-1 CASRRDGSGANVLTF TGTGCCAGCAGAAGAGACGGCTCTGGGGCCAACGTCCTGACTTTC
NA TRBJ2-1 NA TRBV27 CATTGLGISSYNEQFF TGTGCCACCACGGGGTTGGGGATCAGCTCCTACAATGAGCAGTTCTTC